The clone carrying this T cell receptor (beta chain) was counted many times. Its specificity is not known. The data originate from a study of blood T cells in healthy people across ages. V was pared by 5 bases and J by 4 bases, with 16 bases of the junction left unmatched. The length of the CDR3 is 18 residues. Germline CDR1 reads MNHEY; CDR2 reads SVGEGT. Regarding the study as a whole: Per-million-T-cell TCR beta diversity fell roughly linearly with age.

Primers used in a second PCR of roughly 6 to 12 cycles were a sample-barcoded 5' primer and a J-beta primer mix. TCRdb ran MiXCR on the 5' RACE reads and lists one entry per CDR3 protein. Among 870,000 or so distinct CDR3 sequences, less than 35% were seen once, and the ten largest hold roughly 17%. Sequencing used blood. This chain uses TRBV6-2 or TRBV6-3 with TRBJ2-1; 8 bases are a match to TRBD2. This receptor was identified in an elderly woman in good health. CDR3: CASSDHRGAGGRYNEQFF. The CDR3 nucleotides read TGTGCCAGCAGTGATCACCGGGGGGCGGGGGGACGTTACAATGAGCAGTTCTTC.